These 5 T cell receptor beta chains came from one sample sequenced in a study of cytomegalovirus exposure and HLA in healthy donors. Amplification used 60 Vbeta primers and 13 Jbeta primers. Measured with immunoSEQ multiplex PCR; TCRdb has only the in-frame clones, and not every one. This sample carries roughly 130,000 clones, roughly 80% of them seen once, and the ten largest clones take around 3%. The source material was PBMCs. The receptors here all came from a female donor in good health and CMV-seronegative.

The chain couples TRBV4-1 to TRBJ2-5; 7 bases agree with TRBD1. CDR3 length: 16 amino acids. V gave up 1 base and J gave up 5 bases; unmatched junction bases: 10. The V gene's germline CDR1 is MGHRA and CDR2 YSYEKL. Here the CDR3 reads CASSQGDSPLGETQYF. DNA for the CDR3: TGCGCCAGCAGCCAAGGGGACAGTCCACTTGGGGAGACCCAGTACTTC.

This clone was counted once. The chain is built from TRBV18 and TRBJ1-5; 7 bases fit TRBD1. This CDR3 contains 13 residues. Germline trimming cut 8 bases from V and 5 bases from J; bases unmatched to any gene: 6. Germline V lookup: CDR1 KGHSH, CDR2 LQKENI. The CDR3 bases are TGTGCCAGCGGCCAGGGGGAGGATCAGCCCCAGCATTTT. Amino acid sequence: CASGQGEDQPQHF.

The gene calls are TRBV7-2 and TRBJ2-7, with 7 bases lining up with TRBD2. Germline-derived CDR1 and CDR2 are SGHTA and FQGNSA. After removal of 3 bases from V and 6 bases from J, the junction contained 8 bases not matched to a gene. CDR3 length: 14 amino acids. CDR3 nucleotides: TGTGCCAGCAGCTTGGGCGGGAGCTTGCGCGAGCAGTACTTC. This codes for CASSLGGSLREQYF.

The rearrangement links TRBV2 to TRBJ1-2; D is uncertain. This CDR3 has 12 amino acids. V dropped 7 bases and J dropped 7 bases, with 13 bases sitting between them. Per the germline V gene, CDR1 is SNHLY and CDR2 is FYNNEI. The CDR3 loop reads CASIGDSPGYTF. The CDR3 DNA follows: TGTGCCAGCATAGGAGATTCTCCTGGCTACACCTTC.

The chain couples TRBV6-5 to TRBJ2-3, with 7 bases that match TRBD1. This CDR3 contains 14 residues. Germline loops: CDR1 MNHEY, CDR2 SVGAGI. With 2 bases clipped from V and 5 bases from J, the junction kept 4 bases outside the gene matches. The CDR3 here is CASSYPGGIDTQYF. CDR3 sequence (DNA): TGTGCCAGCAGTTACCCAGGGGGAATAGATACGCAGTATTTT.